This T cell receptor (beta chain) stems from a study of blood T cell repertoires in COVID-19. Study-level background: T cells, B-cell-depleted T cells, or PBMCs provided the cDNA or gDNA that served as material.

The CDR3 length is 15 residues. V trimming: 5 bases; J trimming: 8 bases; junction bases outside the gene matches: 7. In germline, CDR1 is SGHNT, CDR2 YENEEA. As originally analysed: Amplifying reference gene primers gave estimates of nucleated cell counts. Sequencing used immunoSEQ multiplex PCR; TCRdb keeps in-frame clones, though not all of them. That table gives V, J and clone size, and the DNA gave D and trimming. In the table there are 250,000 or so clones, roughly nine tenths of which are singletons. This TCR was recovered from a woman aged 40 to 50 who had recovered from COVID-19. Material: peripheral blood. The rearrangement uses TRBV11-3 and TRBJ2-1, with 12 positions matching TRBD1. The CDR3 loop reads CASSPSGQGAYEQFF. For the CDR3, the DNA is TGTGCCAGCAGCCCCTCGGGACAGGGGGCCTATGAGCAGTTCTTC.